The 31 T cell receptor beta chains below come from one sample, sequenced in a study of blood T cell repertoires in COVID-19. Clones were sequenced by immunoSEQ multiplex PCR, and TCRdb holds only the in-frame ones, with some missing. The sample has about 52,000 clones, roughly 87% seen once. Sequencing was carried out using peripheral blood. Every receptor here comes from a human donor with active COVID-19. The donor label of this sample is uncertain.

V usage is TRBV5-4 and J usage is TRBJ2-7; a weak D match, TRBD2 (5 bases). The CDR3 sequence is 15 residues long. The germline V and J ends were trimmed by 0 bases and 6 bases, with 16 bases remaining between them. From germline, CDR1 is SGHNT and CDR2 YYREEE (reference sequence). The CDR3 nucleotides are TGTGCCAGCAGCTTGGATTTTCCCACTAGTATCGAGCAGTACTTC. This codes for CASSLDFPTSIEQYF.

This rearrangement joins TRBV7-8 to TRBJ1-2, with 8 bases lining up with TRBD1. The CDR3 has 18 amino acids. Germline V CDR1 and CDR2: SGHVS, FQNEAQ. Trimming took 5 bases from V and 0 from J; bases not matched to a gene: 14. CDR3 coding DNA: TGTGCCAGCAGCCAGATCCAGACAGGGGCGGGAACTAACTATGGCTACACCTTC. Amino acid sequence: CASSQIQTGAGTNYGYTF.

This sequence joins TRBV3-1 (or the pseudogene TRBV3-2) and TRBJ1-2; weak D call: TRBD1 (5 bases). V was shortened by 4 bases and J by 4 bases, with 13 bases between the two germline ends. CDR3 length: 14 residues. Looked up from germline, CDR1 is LGHDT and CDR2 is YNNKEL (reference sequence). CDR3 in DNA: TGTGCCAGCAGCCGCAACGGGGGATCCTATGGCTACACCTTC. Translated, it gives CASSRNGGSYGYTF.

The chain links TRBV7-3 to TRBJ2-3, with 9 bases that match TRBD2. After removal of 3 bases from V and 4 bases from J, the junction contained 5 bases not matched to a gene. Germline-derived CDR1 and CDR2 are SGHTA and FQGTGA. The CDR3 spans 15 residues. Written as DNA, the CDR3 is TGTGCCAGCAGCTTTTCGCCTAGCGGGGCAGATACGCAGTATTTT. Amino acid sequence: CASSFSPSGADTQYF.

The rearrangement uses TRBV28 and TRBJ1-2, with TRBD1 as a possible D gene (6 bases). This CDR3 has 13 residues. V was clipped by 6 bases and J by 7 bases, with 15 bases between them. Germline CDR1 is MDHEN and CDR2 is SYDVKM. CDR3 region: CASRLTGLGGYTF. The CDR3 bases are TGTGCCAGCAGACTTACAGGGCTAGGTGGCTACACCTTC.

This chain uses TRBV10-1 with TRBJ2-5, with a tentative D call TRBD2 (7 bases). The length of the CDR3 is 16 residues. Deletions cut 0 bases from V and 4 bases from J, with 15 bases between. Per germline, CDR1 WNHNN and CDR2 SYGVQD (reference sequence). CDR3 region: CASSESGGGGRETQYF. The DNA for the CDR3 is TGCGCCAGCAGTGAGTCGGGAGGGGGGGGTCGAGAGACCCAGTACTTC.

CDR3 region: CASSSGQGGYNEQFF. Written as DNA, the CDR3 is TGTGCCAGCAGTTCCGGACAGGGGGGCTACAATGAGCAGTTCTTC. The genes are TRBV9 and TRBJ2-1; TRBD1 matches 10 bases. Trimming cost V 5 bases and J 3 bases; bases outside gene matches: 5. CDR3 size: 15 residues. The germline V gene has CDR1 SGDLS and CDR2 YYNGEE.

The gene calls are TRBV7-9 and TRBJ1-4; the D gene is possibly TRBD1 (6 bases). V dropped 3 bases and J dropped 4 bases, with 9 bases sitting between them. Germline V CDR1 and CDR2: SEHNR, FQNEAQ (reference sequence). This CDR3 comprises 14 residues. The CDR3 nucleotides read TGTGCCAGCAGCTTTGACAGGCTTAATGAAAAACTGTTTTTT. The encoded protein is CASSFDRLNEKLFF.

This rearrangement joins TRBV5-1 to TRBJ2-7; TRBD2 matches 10 bases. The CDR3 is 16 amino acids. The ends lost 4 bases at V and 4 bases at J; junction bases unmatched: 11. Looked up from germline, CDR1 is SGHRS and CDR2 is YFSETQ. CDR3 in DNA: TGCGCCAGCAGCCCGATACCGGGACTAGCGACGTACGAGCAGTACTTC. Amino acid sequence: CASSPIPGLATYEQYF.

This chain joins TRBV6-6 and TRBJ2-5; 9 bases map to TRBD2. The length of the CDR3 is 13 residues. Trimming at V came to 0 bases and at J to 10 bases, leaving 3 bases not matched to a gene. Germline loops: CDR1 MNHNY, CDR2 SVGAGI (reference sequence). This chain's CDR3 is CASSYSERGDQYF. Written as DNA, the CDR3 is TGTGCCAGCAGTTACTCGGAGCGGGGGGACCAGTACTTC.

V usage is TRBV4-2 and J usage is TRBJ2-7, with 11 nucleotides matching TRBD2. The CDR3 spans 17 residues. In germline, CDR1 is LGHNA, CDR2 YNFKEQ. Unmatched junction bases numbered 7, after V lost 1 base and J lost 2 bases. The CDR3: CASSQVTSGVNTYEQYF. Written as DNA, the CDR3 is TGTGCCAGCAGCCAAGTGACTAGCGGGGTGAATACCTACGAGCAGTACTTC.

V gene TRBV11-1 combines with J gene TRBJ2-5, with D possibly TRBD1 on 5 matching bases. The V end was cut by 5 bases, the J end by 4 bases, with 20 bases between. The CDR3 runs 16 residues. Germline V gives CDR1 SGHAT, CDR2 FQDESV (reference sequence). CDR3 sequence: CASSLDQGSSRETQYF. In DNA, the CDR3 is TGTGCCAGCAGCCTGGACCAGGGCTCCTCTAGAGAGACCCAGTACTTC.

V usage is TRBV6-6 and J usage is TRBJ1-4, with D unclear. CDR1 and CDR2 (germline): MNHNY, SVGAGI (reference sequence). The CDR3 is 14 residues long. Trimming left V 2 bases short and J 4 bases short, with 8 bases between. The CDR3 loop is CASSYGRYNEKLFF. DNA of the CDR3: TGTGCCAGCAGTTACGGTAGATATAATGAAAAACTGTTTTTT.

The chain recombines TRBV29-1 with TRBJ2-1, with a possible D match to TRBD2 (5 bases). The germline gives CDR1 SQVTM, CDR2 ANQGSEA. V was pared by 4 bases and J by 0 bases, with 10 bases between. This CDR3 contains 14 residues. CDR3 bases: TGCAGCGTTGTCGGGGTTGGCTCCTACAATGAGCAGTTCTTC. Translating it yields CSVVGVGSYNEQFF.

The genes are TRBV7-2 and TRBJ1-5, with D unresolved. Trimming removed 1 base from V and 4 bases from J, with 5 bases in between. Germline CDR1 is SGHTA and CDR2 is FQGNSA. This CDR3 has 13 residues. For the CDR3, the DNA is TGTGCCAGCAGCTTAGACGGGAATCAGCCCCAGCATTTT. Its protein is CASSLDGNQPQHF.

This clone was observed a handful of times. The rearrangement joins TRBV5-6 to TRBJ1-2, with 8 bases matching TRBD1. This CDR3 is built from 18 residues. Losses at the gene ends were 1 base for V and 4 bases for J; bases not matched to a gene: 15. The germline V gene has CDR1 SGHDT and CDR2 YYEEEE. DNA of the CDR3: TGTGCCAGCAGCTTGCCGGACAGGGCGTCAAATGTCCGCTATGGCTACACCTTC. It encodes CASSLPDRASNVRYGYTF.

The gene calls are TRBV28 and TRBJ1-2, with 7 nucleotides matching TRBD1. This CDR3 spans 15 amino acids. Per the germline V gene, CDR1 is MDHEN and CDR2 is SYDVKM. Trimming removed 3 bases from V and 4 bases from J; junction bases left unmatched: 8. The CDR3, as DNA: TGTGCCAGCAGTTTTGAACAGGGGATTTTCTATGGCTACACCTTC. This sequence encodes CASSFEQGIFYGYTF.

The chain combines TRBV5-1 with TRBJ1-1; TRBD1 matches at 7 bases. The CDR3 sequence is 14 residues long. The germline V gene encodes CDR1 SGHRS and CDR2 YFSETQ. V dropped 6 bases and J dropped 4; count of bases not matched to a gene: 9. The DNA of the CDR3 is TGCGCCAGCACCCAGAACAGGGGAAGCACTGAAGCTTTCTTT. Residues: CASTQNRGSTEAFF.

This chain uses TRBV11-2 with TRBJ1-1; TRBD1 agrees at 7 bases. CDR1 and CDR2 (germline): SGHAT, FQNNGV. After removal of 5 bases from V and 1 base from J, the junction contained 4 bases not matched to a gene. The CDR3 loop spans 14 amino acids. The CDR3 sequence: CASSEGQQNTEAFF. The CDR3 bases are TGTGCCAGCAGCGAGGGACAGCAGAACACTGAAGCTTTCTTT.

The chain joins TRBV19 to TRBJ2-7, with TRBD2 identical over 8 bases. The V gene end was trimmed by 6 bases and the J gene end by 5 bases; junction bases not matched to a gene: 15. The CDR3 runs 16 residues. Looked up from germline, CDR1 is LNHDA and CDR2 is SQIVND (reference sequence). The CDR3 bases are TGTGCCAGTAGCGACCCGGGACTAGGTATTAGCAACGAGCAGTACTTC. Translated: CASSDPGLGISNEQYF. The complete variable domain, with remaining parts taken from reference TRBV19 and TRBJ2-7, reads DGGITQSPKYLFRKEGQNVTLSCEQNLNHDAMYWYRQDPGQGLRLIYYSQIVNDFQKGDIAEGYSVSREKKESFPLTVTSAQKNPTAFYLCASSDPGLGISNEQYFGPGTRLTVT.

The J gene is TRBJ1-3, the V gene TRBV5-4; no reliable D call. V was trimmed by 2 bases and J by 2 bases, leaving 14 bases between them. The CDR3 is 16 residues long. The germline V gene has CDR1 SGHNT and CDR2 YYREEE (reference sequence). The CDR3 sequence is CASSLGGTGAGNTIYF. The CDR3 DNA follows: TGTGCCAGCAGCTTAGGCGGCACCGGGGCTGGAAACACCATATATTTT.

This chain joins TRBV18 and TRBJ2-1; possible D gene TRBD1, 7 bases. CDR3 length: 16 residues. Deletions cut 3 bases from V and 8 bases from J, with 20 bases between. CDR1 KGHSH and CDR2 LQKENI come from the germline V gene. In nucleotides, the CDR3 is TGTGCCAGCTCACCCCGGAGGGGGCGAGAAGAGTATGAGCAGTTCTTC. Its translation: CASSPRRGREEYEQFF.

This sequence joins TRBV2 and TRBJ2-3, with 7 bases fitting TRBD2. The CDR3 totals 15 residues. V shed 4 bases and J 1 base; nucleotides not matched to a gene: 5. The germline gives CDR1 SNHLY, CDR2 FYNNEI. The CDR3 DNA reads TGTGCCAGCAGTGCTAGCGGTTCCCGCACAGATACGCAGTATTTT. It specifies CASSASGSRTDTQYF.

The V gene is TRBV4-1, the J gene TRBJ2-3; D perhaps matches TRBD2 (7 bases). In germline, CDR1 is MGHRA, CDR2 YSYEKL. V lost 4 bases, J lost 3 bases, and 20 bases lay in between. The CDR3 has 17 amino acids. CDR3 region: CASSRRALGGATDTQYF. CDR3 nucleotides: TGCGCCAGCAGCCGAAGGGCTTTAGGGGGGGCAACAGATACGCAGTATTTT.

This clone appeared a single time. This chain links TRBV10-3 with TRBJ2-1, with 12 bases that match TRBD2. The CDR3 covers 15 residues. Germline V gene data show CDR1 as ENHRY and CDR2 as SYGVKD. V was clipped by 5 bases and J by 2 bases; unmatched bases: 1. The CDR3 bases are TGTGCCATCAGTTCTAGCGGGGGGGCCTACAATGAGCAGTTCTTC. It specifies CAISSSGGAYNEQFF.

The CDR3 region is CASSSTSGSSYEQYF. DNA of the CDR3: TGCGCCAGCAGCTCTACTAGCGGGTCATCCTACGAGCAGTACTTC. The V and J genes are TRBV5-1 and TRBJ2-7; 9 bases are shared with TRBD2. CDR1 is SGHRS and CDR2 is YFSETQ in the germline V gene. The junction had 5 bases not matched to a gene; V was cut back by 3 bases and J by 1 base. This CDR3 is built from 15 residues.

The V gene is TRBV29-1, the J gene TRBJ2-5, with a weak D call TRBD1 (5 bases). The CDR3 is 13 amino acids. CDR1 is SQVTM and CDR2 is ANQGSEA in the germline V gene. Trimming took 0 bases from V and 5 from J, leaving 10 bases between them. CDR3 loop: CSVEEFGAETQYF. Written as DNA, the CDR3 is TGCAGCGTTGAAGAATTTGGGGCTGAGACCCAGTACTTC.

This chain links TRBV19 with TRBJ1-2; no clear D. V shed 3 bases and J shed 4 bases, with 6 bases lying between them. The V gene's germline CDR1 is LNHDA and CDR2 SQIVND (reference sequence). The CDR3 totals 12 residues. DNA for the CDR3: TGTGCCAGTAGTATTGGGCCCTATGGCTACACCTTC. Its translation: CASSIGPYGYTF.

The V gene is TRBV18, the J gene TRBJ2-2; TRBD1 matches at 10 bases. The germline V gene has CDR1 KGHSH and CDR2 LQKENI. The CDR3 has 17 amino acids. V was clipped by 1 base and J by 4 bases; unmatched bases: 6. The CDR3 DNA is TGTGCCAGCTCACCACGAACGGGACAGGGGTCCACCGGGGAGCTGTTTTTT. It is translated as CASSPRTGQGSTGELFF.

This clone showed up just once. The chain couples TRBV20-1 to TRBJ2-1, with D perhaps TRBD2 (5 bases). Trimming left V 5 bases short and J 9 bases short, with 8 bases between. The germline V gene encodes CDR1 DFQATT and CDR2 SNEGSKA (reference sequence). This CDR3 spans 10 amino acids. Written as DNA, the CDR3 is TGCAGTGCTGGCGCGGGTGAGCAGTTCTTC. Its protein product is CSAGAGEQFF.

The table lists this clone with a few counts. The chain is built from TRBV5-1 and TRBJ2-1; maybe TRBD2 (5 bases). V gave up 3 bases and J gave up 0 bases, with 13 bases separating them. The CDR3 loop spans 16 amino acids. Germline assignment: CDR1 SGHRS and CDR2 YFSETQ. This CDR3 reads CASSYYSVSSYNEQFF. The DNA for the CDR3 is TGCGCCAGCAGCTACTATAGCGTGAGCTCCTACAATGAGCAGTTCTTC.